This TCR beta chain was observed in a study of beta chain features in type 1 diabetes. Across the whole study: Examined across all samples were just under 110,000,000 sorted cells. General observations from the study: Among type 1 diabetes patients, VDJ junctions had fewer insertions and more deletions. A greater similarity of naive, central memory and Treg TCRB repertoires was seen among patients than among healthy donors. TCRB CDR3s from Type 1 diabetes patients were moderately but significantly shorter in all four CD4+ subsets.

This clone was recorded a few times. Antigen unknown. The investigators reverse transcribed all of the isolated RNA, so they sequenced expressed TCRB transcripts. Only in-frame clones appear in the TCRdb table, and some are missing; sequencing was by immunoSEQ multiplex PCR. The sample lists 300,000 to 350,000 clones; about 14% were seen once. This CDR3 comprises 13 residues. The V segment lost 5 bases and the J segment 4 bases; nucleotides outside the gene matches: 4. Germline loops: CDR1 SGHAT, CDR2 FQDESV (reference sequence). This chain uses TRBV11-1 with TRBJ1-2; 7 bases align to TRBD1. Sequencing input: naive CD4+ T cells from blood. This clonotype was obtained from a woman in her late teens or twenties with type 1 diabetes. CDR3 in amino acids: CASSRGQPYGYTF. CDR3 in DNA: TGTGCCAGCAGCCGGGGACAGCCCTATGGCTACACCTTC.